In its sample, the clone carrying this T cell receptor beta chain was seen many times. The data were taken from a study of blood T cells in healthy people across ages. Donation came from healthy Caucasian individuals in Russia who were aged about 6 to 95. The germline V gene has CDR1 MNHEY and CDR2 SMNVEV (reference sequence). Trimming took off 5 bases at V and 1 base at J, with 7 bases between the two ends. This CDR3 is built from 13 residues. A J-beta primer mix and a sample-barcoded 5' primer were used in a second PCR of about 7 to 12 cycles. A tag from a template-switch adaptor with 12 random nucleotides marked each cDNA molecule. Each sample provided no less than 2.5 million CDR3-containing paired-end reads. TCRdb re-derived calls from the 5' RACE reads in MiXCR, one entry per CDR3 protein. The sample lists about 650,000 distinct CDR3 sequences, 32% occurring once.

The chain recombines TRBV27 with TRBJ2-3, with D uncertain. This receptor was taken from a woman of 80 years or more in good health. The sample consisted of blood. CDR3 residues: CASSNTGTDTQYF. For the CDR3, the DNA is TGTGCCAGCAGTAATACCGGCACAGATACGCAGTATTTT.